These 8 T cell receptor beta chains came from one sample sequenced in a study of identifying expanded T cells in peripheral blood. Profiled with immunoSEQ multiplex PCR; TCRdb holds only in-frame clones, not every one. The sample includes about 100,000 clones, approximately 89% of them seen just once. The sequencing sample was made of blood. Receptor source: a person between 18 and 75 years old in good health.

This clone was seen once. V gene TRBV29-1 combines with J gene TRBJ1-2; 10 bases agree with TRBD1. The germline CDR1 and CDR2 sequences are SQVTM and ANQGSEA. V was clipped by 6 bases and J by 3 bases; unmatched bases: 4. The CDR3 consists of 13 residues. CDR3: CSVATGGDYGYTF. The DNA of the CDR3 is TGCAGCGTGGCGACAGGGGGCGACTATGGCTACACCTTC.

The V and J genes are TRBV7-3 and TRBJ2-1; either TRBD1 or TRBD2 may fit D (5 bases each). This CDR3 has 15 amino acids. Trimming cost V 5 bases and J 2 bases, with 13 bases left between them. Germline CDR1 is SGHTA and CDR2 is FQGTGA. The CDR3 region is CASSRVGAPYNEQFF. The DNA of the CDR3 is TGTGCCAGCAGCCGAGTCGGGGCCCCCTACAATGAGCAGTTCTTC.

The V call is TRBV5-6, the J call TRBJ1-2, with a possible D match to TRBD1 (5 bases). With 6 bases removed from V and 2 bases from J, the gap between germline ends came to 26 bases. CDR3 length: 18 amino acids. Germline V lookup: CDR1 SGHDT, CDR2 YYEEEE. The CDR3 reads CASTIDGSWDGRNYGYTF. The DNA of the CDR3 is TGTGCCAGCACTATTGACGGGAGTTGGGACGGGAGAAACTATGGCTACACCTTC.

The CDR3 is CASSSQTSGSGNNEQFF. CDR3 DNA: TGTGCCAGCAGCTCCCAGACTAGCGGGAGTGGGAACAATGAGCAGTTCTTC. The rearrangement links TRBV4-2 to TRBJ2-1, with TRBD2 matching over 12 bases. The J segment lost 5 bases and the V segment lost 5 bases, leaving 10 bases of the junction unmatched. Germline CDR1 is LGHNA and CDR2 is YNFKEQ. The CDR3 covers 17 residues.

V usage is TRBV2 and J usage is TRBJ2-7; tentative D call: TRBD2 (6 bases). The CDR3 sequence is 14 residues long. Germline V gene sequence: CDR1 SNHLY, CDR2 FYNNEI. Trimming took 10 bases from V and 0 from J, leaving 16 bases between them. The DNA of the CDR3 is TGTGCCATCACCGGAGGGACTGTCTCCTACGAGCAGTACTTC. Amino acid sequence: CAITGGTVSYEQYF.

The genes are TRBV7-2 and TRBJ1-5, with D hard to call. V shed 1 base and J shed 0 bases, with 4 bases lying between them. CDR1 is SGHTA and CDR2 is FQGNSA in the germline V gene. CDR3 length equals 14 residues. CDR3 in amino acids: CASSLGYSNQPQHF. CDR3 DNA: TGTGCCAGCAGCTTAGGATATAGCAATCAGCCCCAGCATTTT.

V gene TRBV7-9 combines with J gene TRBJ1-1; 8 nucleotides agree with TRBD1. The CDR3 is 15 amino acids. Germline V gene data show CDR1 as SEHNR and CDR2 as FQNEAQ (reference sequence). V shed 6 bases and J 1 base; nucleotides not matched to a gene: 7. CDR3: CASRPTGQGNTEAFF. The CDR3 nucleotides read TGTGCCAGCAGACCCACCGGACAGGGGAACACTGAAGCTTTCTTT.

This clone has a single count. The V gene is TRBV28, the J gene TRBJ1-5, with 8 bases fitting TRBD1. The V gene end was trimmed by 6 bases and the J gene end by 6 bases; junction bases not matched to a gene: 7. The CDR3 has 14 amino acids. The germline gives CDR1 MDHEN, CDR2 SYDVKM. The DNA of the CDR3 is TGTGCCAGCAGAGGACAGGGAGCCTTTCAGCCCCAGCATTTT. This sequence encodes CASRGQGAFQPQHF. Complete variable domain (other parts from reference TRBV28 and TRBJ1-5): DVKVTQSSRYLVKRTGEKVFLECVQDMDHENMFWYRQDPGLGLRLIYFSYDVKMKEKGDIPEGYSVSREKKERFSLILESASTNQTSMYLCASRGQGAFQPQHFGDGTRLSIL.